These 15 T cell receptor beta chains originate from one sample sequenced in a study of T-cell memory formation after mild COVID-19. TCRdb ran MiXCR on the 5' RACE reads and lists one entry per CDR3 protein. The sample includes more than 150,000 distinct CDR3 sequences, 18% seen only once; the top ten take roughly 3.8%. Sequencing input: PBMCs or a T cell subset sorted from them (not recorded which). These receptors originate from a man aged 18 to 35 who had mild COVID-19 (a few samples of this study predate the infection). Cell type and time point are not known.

The CDR3 region has the DNA TGTGCCAGCAGCACATACGTTGGTTCTGGAAACACCATATATTTT. Its protein is CASSTYVGSGNTIYF. The chain joins TRBV5-6 to TRBJ1-3; D unresolved. V lost 4 bases, J lost 1 base, and 12 bases lay in between. CDR1 and CDR2 (germline): SGHDT, YYEEEE. This CDR3 contains 15 residues.

CDR3 nucleotides: TGTGCCAGCAGGTCAACAGGGGGCGCGGGGGGTGAGCAGTTCTTC. This gives the protein CASRSTGGAGGEQFF. The chain recombines TRBV12-3 or TRBV12-4 with TRBJ2-1; TRBD1 might be the D (9 bases). V gave up 6 bases and J gave up 9 bases, with 21 bases separating them. There are 15 residues in the CDR3.

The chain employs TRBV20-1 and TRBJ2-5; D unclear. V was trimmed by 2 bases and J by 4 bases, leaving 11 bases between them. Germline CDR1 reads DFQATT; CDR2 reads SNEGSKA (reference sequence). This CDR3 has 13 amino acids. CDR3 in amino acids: CSARRTMGETQYF. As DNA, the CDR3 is TGCAGTGCTAGACGGACCATGGGAGAGACCCAGTACTTC.

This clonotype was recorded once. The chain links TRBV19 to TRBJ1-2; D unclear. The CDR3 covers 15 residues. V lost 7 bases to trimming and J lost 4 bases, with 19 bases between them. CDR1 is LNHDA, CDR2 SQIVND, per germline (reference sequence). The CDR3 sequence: CASMRILGQGYGYTF. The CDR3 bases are TGTGCCAGTATGAGAATCCTTGGGCAAGGCTATGGCTACACCTTC. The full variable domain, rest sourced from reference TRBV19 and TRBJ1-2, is DGGITQSPKYLFRKEGQNVTLSCEQNLNHDAMYWYRQDPGQGLRLIYYSQIVNDFQKGDIAEGYSVSREKKESFPLTVTSAQKNPTAFYLCASMRILGQGYGYTFGSGTRLTVV.

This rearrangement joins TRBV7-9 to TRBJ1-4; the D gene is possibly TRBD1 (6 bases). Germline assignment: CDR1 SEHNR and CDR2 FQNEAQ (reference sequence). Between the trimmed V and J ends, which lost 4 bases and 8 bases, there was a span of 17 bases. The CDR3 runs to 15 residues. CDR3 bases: TGTGCCAGCAGCTCCTCGGGACAAGGAAGGGAAAAACTGTTTTTT. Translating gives CASSSSGQGREKLFF.

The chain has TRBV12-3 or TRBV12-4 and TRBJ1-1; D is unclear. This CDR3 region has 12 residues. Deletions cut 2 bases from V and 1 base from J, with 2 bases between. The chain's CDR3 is CASSLTNTEAFF. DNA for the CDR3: TGTGCCAGCAGTTTAACGAACACTGAAGCTTTCTTT.

In nucleotides, the CDR3 is TGTGCCAGTAGCCTAAGGGTGAGCACTGAAGCTTTCTTT. It specifies CASSLRVSTEAFF. This chain connects TRBV19 to TRBJ1-1; D not resolved. This CDR3 contains 13 residues. Trimming took off 6 bases at V and 4 bases at J, with 12 bases between the two ends. Germline assignment: CDR1 LNHDA and CDR2 SQIVND (reference sequence).

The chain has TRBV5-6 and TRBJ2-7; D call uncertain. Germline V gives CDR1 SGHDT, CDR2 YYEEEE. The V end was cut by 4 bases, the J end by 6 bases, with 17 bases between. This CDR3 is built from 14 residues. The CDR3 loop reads CASSPKTLGREQYV. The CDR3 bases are TGTGCCAGCAGCCCGAAGACTTTAGGACGCGAGCAGTACGTC.

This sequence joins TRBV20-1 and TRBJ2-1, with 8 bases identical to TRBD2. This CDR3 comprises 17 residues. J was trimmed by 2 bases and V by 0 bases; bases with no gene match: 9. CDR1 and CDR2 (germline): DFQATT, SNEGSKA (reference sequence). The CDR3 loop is CSARDRGLAGPYNEQFF. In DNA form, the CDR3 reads TGCAGTGCTAGAGATCGAGGGCTAGCGGGCCCCTACAATGAGCAGTTCTTC.

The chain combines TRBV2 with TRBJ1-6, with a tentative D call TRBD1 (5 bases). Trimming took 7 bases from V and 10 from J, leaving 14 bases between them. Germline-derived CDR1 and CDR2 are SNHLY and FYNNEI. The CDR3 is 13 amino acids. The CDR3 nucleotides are TGTGCCAGCATTATTCAGGGTGAATCACCCCTCCACTTT. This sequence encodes CASIIQGESPLHF.

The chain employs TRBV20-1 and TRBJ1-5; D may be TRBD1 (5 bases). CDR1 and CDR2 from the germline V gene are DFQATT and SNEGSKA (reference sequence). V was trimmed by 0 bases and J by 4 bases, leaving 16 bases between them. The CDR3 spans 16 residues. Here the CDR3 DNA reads TGCAGTGCTAGAGATCTGGCATTTGGGGGTAATCAGCCCCAGCATTTT. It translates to CSARDLAFGGNQPQHF.

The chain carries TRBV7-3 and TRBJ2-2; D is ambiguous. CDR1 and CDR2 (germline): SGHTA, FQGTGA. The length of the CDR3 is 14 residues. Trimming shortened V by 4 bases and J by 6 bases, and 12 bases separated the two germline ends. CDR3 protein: CASSSGPQPGELFF. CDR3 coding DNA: TGTGCCAGCAGCTCAGGTCCACAACCCGGGGAGCTGTTTTTT.

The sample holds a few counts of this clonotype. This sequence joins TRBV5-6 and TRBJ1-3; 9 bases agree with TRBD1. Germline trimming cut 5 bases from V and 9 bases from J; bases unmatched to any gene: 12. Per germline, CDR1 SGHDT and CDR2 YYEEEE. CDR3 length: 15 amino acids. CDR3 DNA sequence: TGTGCCAGCAGGATGGACCGGGACAGGGAAAGCACCATATATTTT. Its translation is CASRMDRDRESTIYF.

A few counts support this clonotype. Written as DNA, the CDR3 is TGTGCCACCAGCAGAGATCTAGCGGGGGTAGGGGAGACCCAGTACTTC. Residues: CATSRDLAGVGETQYF. The chain is built from TRBV15 and TRBJ2-5; TRBD2 agrees at 10 bases. This CDR3 spans 16 amino acids. V shed 0 bases and J 5 bases; nucleotides not matched to a gene: 6. Per the germline V gene, CDR1 is LNHNV and CDR2 is YYDKDF (reference sequence).

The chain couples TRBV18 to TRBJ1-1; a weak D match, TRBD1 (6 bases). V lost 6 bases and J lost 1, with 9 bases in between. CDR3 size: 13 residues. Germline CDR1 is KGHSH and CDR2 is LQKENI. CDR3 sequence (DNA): TGTGCCAGCTCCGGGGGCGAGAACACTGAAGCTTTCTTT. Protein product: CASSGGENTEAFF. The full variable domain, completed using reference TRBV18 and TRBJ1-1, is NAGVMQNPRHLVRRRGQEARLRCSPMKGHSHVYWYRQLPEEGLKFMVYLQKENIIDESGMPKERFSAEFPKEGPSILRIQQVVRGDSAAYFCASSGGENTEAFFGQGTRLTVV.